These 3 T cell receptor beta chains originate from one sample sequenced in a study of monozygotic twins with inflammatory bowel disease. Reanalyzing the 5' RACE reads, TCRdb keeps one entry per CDR3 protein, without DNA. This sample lists over 130,000 distinct CDR3 sequences; its ten largest clones have around 2.5%. What was sequenced was blood. These receptors were taken from a human donor with ulcerative colitis or Crohn's disease, or a healthy co-twin of an affected twin (not recorded which).

The J gene is TRBJ2-7, the V gene TRBV5-1; TCRdb's D call of TRBD1 is untestable without DNA. The CDR3 spans 13 residues. From germline, CDR1 is SGHRS and CDR2 YFSETQ. The CDR3 sequence: CASSVGQYYEQYF.

The rearrangement links TRBV12-3 or TRBV12-4 to TRBJ1-1; TCRdb's D call of TRBD1 is untestable without DNA. The CDR3 is 13 amino acids. CDR3 loop: CASSLGGWAEAFF.

The genes are TRBV7-6 and TRBJ1-1. CDR3 length: 15 amino acids. Germline CDR1 SGHVS, CDR2 FNYEAQ. The CDR3 region is CASSRTDLRGTEAFF.